This T cell receptor beta chain stems from a study of radiotherapy plus CTLA-4 blockade in lung cancer. The repertoire was sequenced with immunoSEQ multiplex PCR; TCRdb's copy has only in-frame clones and lacks some. The data contain roughly 80,000 clones, less than 85% of them seen just once; the ten biggest clones take up 8% to 10%. This sample comprised peripheral blood, obtained from a patient treated with radiotherapy plus ipilimumab. The clonotype comes from a human donor with non-small cell lung cancer whose response to radiotherapy plus ipilimumab could not be evaluated.

CDR3 coding DNA: TGTGCCAGCAGCCCCCCCGGGACCCAGTACTTC. This sequence encodes CASSPPGTQYF. This chain uses TRBV5-4 with TRBJ2-5; the D is unclear. This CDR3 is built from 11 residues. The V end was cut by 4 bases, the J end by 7 bases, with 8 bases between. Germline V CDR1 and CDR2: SGHNT, YYREEE (reference sequence).